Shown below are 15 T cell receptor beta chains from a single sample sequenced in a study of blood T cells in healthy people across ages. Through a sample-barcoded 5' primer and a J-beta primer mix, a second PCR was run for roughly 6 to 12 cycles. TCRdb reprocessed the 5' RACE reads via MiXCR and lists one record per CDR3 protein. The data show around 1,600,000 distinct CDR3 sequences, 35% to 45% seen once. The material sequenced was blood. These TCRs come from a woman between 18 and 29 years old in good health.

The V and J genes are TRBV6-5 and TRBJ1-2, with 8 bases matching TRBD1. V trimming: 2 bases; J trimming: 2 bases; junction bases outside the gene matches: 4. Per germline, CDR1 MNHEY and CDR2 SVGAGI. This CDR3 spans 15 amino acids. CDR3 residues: CASSYLTGGNYGYTF. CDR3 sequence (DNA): TGTGCCAGCAGTTACCTCACAGGGGGGAACTATGGCTACACCTTC.

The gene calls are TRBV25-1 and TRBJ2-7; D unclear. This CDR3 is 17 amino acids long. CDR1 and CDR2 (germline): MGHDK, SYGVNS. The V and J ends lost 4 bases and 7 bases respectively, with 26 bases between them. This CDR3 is CASSASTGPPAYNEQYF. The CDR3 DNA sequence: TGTGCCAGCAGTGCCTCAACGGGCCCTCCGGCCTACAATGAGCAGTACTTC.

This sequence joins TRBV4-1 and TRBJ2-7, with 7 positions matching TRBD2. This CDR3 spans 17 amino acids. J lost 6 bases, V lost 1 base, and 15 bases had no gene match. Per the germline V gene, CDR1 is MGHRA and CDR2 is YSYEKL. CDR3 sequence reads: CASSQGPFSRGSSEQYF. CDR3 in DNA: TGCGCCAGCAGCCAAGGTCCTTTTTCCCGCGGGAGCTCCGAGCAGTACTTC.

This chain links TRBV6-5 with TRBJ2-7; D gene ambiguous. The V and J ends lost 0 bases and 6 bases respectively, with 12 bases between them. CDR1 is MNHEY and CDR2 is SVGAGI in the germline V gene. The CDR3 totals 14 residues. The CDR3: CASSYSFPESEQYF. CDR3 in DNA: TGTGCCAGCAGTTACTCATTCCCCGAGTCCGAGCAGTACTTC.

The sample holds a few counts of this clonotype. The CDR3 DNA is TGTGCCAGCAGCCATGCTGACATCTCCTACGAGCAGTTCTTC. The encoded protein is CASSHADISYEQFF. The chain employs TRBV3-1 and TRBJ2-1; unclear D gene. V lost 3 bases and J 10 bases, leaving 16 bases between the germline ends. This CDR3 has 14 residues. CDR1 LGHDT and CDR2 YNNKEL come from the germline V gene (reference sequence).

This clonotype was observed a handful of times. As DNA, the CDR3 is TGTGCCAGCAGTTTGGAGGGGGCCCAGTACTTC. Encoded protein: CASSLEGAQYF. This chain joins TRBV12-3 or TRBV12-4 and TRBJ2-7; D is possibly TRBD1 (7 bases). The CDR3 has 11 residues. V was cut by 3 bases and J by 10 bases, with 10 bases left in between.

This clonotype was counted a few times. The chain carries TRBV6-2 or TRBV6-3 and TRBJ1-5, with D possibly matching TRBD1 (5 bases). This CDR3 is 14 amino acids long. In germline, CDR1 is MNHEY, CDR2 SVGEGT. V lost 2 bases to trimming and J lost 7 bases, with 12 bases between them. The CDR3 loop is CASSYGQRGQPQHF. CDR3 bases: TGTGCCAGCAGTTACGGGCAAAGGGGACAGCCCCAGCATTTT.

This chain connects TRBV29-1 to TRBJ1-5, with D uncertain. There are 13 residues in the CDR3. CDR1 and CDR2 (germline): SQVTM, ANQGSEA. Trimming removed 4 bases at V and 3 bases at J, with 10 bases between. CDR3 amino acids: CSVVEADNQPQHF. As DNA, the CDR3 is TGCAGCGTTGTGGAGGCAGACAATCAGCCCCAGCATTTT.

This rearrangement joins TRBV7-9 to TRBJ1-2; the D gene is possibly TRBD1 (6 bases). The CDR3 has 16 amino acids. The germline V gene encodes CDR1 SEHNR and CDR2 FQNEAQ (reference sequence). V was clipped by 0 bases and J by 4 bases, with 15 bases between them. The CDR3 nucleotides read TGTGCCAGCAGCTTAGCGGGGACAAAACGTGGCTATGGCTACACCTTC. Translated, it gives CASSLAGTKRGYGYTF.

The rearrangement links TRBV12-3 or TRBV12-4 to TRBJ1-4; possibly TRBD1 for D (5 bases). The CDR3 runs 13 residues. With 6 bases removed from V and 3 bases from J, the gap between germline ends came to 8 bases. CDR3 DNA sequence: TGTGCCAGCAGCTCGGGACCTAATGAAAAACTGTTTTTT. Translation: CASSSGPNEKLFF.

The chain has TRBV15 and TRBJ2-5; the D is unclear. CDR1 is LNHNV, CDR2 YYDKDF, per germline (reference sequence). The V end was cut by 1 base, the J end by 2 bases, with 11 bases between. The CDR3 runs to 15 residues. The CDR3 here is CATSRVGNRQETQYF. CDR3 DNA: TGTGCCACCAGCAGAGTTGGAAACCGGCAAGAGACCCAGTACTTC. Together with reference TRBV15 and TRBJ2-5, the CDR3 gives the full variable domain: DAMVIQNPRYQVTQFGKPVTLSCSQTLNHNVMYWYQQKSSQAPKLLFHYYDKDFNNEADTPDNFQSRRPNTSFCFLDIRSPGLGDTAMYLCATSRVGNRQETQYFGPGTRLLVL.

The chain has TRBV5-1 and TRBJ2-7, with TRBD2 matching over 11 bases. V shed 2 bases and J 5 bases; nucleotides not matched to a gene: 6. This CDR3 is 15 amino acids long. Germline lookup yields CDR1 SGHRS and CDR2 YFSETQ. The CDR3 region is CASSFSSGRINEQYF. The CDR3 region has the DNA TGCGCCAGCAGCTTCTCTAGCGGGAGGATCAACGAGCAGTACTTC.

CDR3 protein: CASSVEAGGGNNEQYF. CDR3 bases: TGTGCCAGCAGCGTAGAGGCTGGGGGTGGAAACAATGAGCAGTACTTC. The chain recombines TRBV7-2 with TRBJ2-5, with D perhaps given as TRBD1 or TRBD2 (5 bases each). Germline V lookup: CDR1 SGHTA, CDR2 FQGNSA. The CDR3 length is 16 residues. The V gene lost 5 bases and the J gene lost 11 bases, with 27 bases spanning the gap.

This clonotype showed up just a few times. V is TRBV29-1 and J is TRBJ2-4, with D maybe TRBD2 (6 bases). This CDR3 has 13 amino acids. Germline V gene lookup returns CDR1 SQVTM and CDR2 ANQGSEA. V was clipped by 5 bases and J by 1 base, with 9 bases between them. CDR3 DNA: TGCAGCGTTCGGGGGATGGCCAAAAACATTCAGTACTTC. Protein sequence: CSVRGMAKNIQYF.

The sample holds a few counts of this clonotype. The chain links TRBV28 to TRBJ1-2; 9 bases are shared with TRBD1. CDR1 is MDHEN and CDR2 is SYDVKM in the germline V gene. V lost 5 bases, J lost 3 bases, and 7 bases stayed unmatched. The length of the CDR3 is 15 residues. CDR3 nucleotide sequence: TGTGCCAGCAGTCCCTCCGGACAGGGGCACTATGGCTACACCTTC. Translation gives CASSPSGQGHYGYTF.